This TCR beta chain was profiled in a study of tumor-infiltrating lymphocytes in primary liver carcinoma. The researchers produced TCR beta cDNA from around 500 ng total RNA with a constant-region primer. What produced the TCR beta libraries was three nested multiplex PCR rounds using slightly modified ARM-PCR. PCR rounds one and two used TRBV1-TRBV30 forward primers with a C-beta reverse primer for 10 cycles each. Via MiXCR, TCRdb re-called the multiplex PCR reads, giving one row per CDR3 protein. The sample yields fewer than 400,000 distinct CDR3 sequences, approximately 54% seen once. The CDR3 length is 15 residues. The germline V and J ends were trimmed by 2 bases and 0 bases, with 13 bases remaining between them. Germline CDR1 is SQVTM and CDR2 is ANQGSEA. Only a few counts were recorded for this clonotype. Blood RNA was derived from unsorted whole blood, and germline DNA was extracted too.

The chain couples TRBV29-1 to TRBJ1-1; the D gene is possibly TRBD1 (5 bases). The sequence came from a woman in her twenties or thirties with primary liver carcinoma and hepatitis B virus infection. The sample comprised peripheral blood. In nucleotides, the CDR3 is TGCAGCGTTGAACAAAGAGGGGAAATGAACACTGAAGCTTTCTTT. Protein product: CSVEQRGEMNTEAFF.